The rows below give T cell receptor beta chains drawn from one sample of a study of OX40 agonist ivuxolimab in advanced cancers. Clones were read by immunoSEQ multiplex PCR, and TCRdb kept only the in-frame ones, dropping some. The sample includes approximately 76,000 clones, 85% to 90% of them seen just once. This specimen consisted of CD4+ or CD8+ T cells sorted from blood, obtained in a trial of the OX40 agonist ivuxolimab. The receptor source for this set is an adult with an advanced solid tumor such as melanoma, head and neck, liver or kidney cancer. Each CDR3 is given with its conserved first and last residue. D genes are given only for firm matches. Clone size is shown for a subset of rows, as once, few, many or a class of expanded clone.

.	TRBV12-5	18	.	TRBJ1-1	CASGLVVRQDSMNTEAFF
.	TRBV6-5	14	.	TRBJ1-1	CASSYGRSNTEAFF
TRBD1	TRBV28	15	.	TRBJ1-2	CASSRPGQGSFGYTF
TRBD1	TRBV30	13	few	TRBJ2-7	CAWSVGTGYEQYF
TRBD1	TRBV28	14	.	TRBJ2-7	CASNDRDGSYEQYF
TRBD1	TRBV6-6	14	once	TRBJ1-1	CASRHRDRDTEAFF
.	TRBV11-3	13	.	TRBJ2-2	CASSLGDTGELFF
TRBD2	TRBV7-2	15	once	TRBJ2-7	CASSFETSGSYEQYF
.	TRBV2	15	.	TRBJ2-7	CASSGGGQLPYEQYF
TRBD1	TRBV18	13	few	TRBJ1-2	CASSHDRGDGYTF
TRBD2	TRBV5-1	17	once	TRBJ2-1	CASSEASGASSYNEQFF
.	TRBV7-6	15	.	TRBJ1-2	CASSLGYGGTRGYTF
TRBD2	TRBV5-4	17	.	TRBJ2-3	CASSLPVFAGGTDTQYF
TRBD1	TRBV5-5	16	.	TRBJ2-7	CASSLGQGDASYEQYF
.	TRBV9	13	few	TRBJ1-1	CASSVDGVRGAFF
TRBD2	TRBV9	15	.	TRBJ2-1	CASSVGLADYNEQFF